This T cell receptor (beta chain) was profiled in a study of CD8+ T cells in alopecia areata. Trimming pared 5 bases from V and 3 bases from J, leaving 11 bases between. The CDR3 extends over 13 amino acids. The germline gives CDR1 GTSNPN, CDR2 SVGIG (reference sequence). RNA extraction and reverse transcription yielded cDNA as sequencing template. Profiling relied on immunoSEQ multiplex PCR, and the TCRdb table lists in-frame clones only, not all of them. The data show some 110,000 clones, less than 70% seen once. The TCR sequence derives from a human donor in good health. Source material: CD4+ T cells sorted from blood. This chain connects TRBV30 to TRBJ1-5; D gene uncertain. DNA of the CDR3: TGTGCCTGGGATGGCGGACCCAATCAGCCCCAGCATTTT. It is translated as CAWDGGPNQPQHF.